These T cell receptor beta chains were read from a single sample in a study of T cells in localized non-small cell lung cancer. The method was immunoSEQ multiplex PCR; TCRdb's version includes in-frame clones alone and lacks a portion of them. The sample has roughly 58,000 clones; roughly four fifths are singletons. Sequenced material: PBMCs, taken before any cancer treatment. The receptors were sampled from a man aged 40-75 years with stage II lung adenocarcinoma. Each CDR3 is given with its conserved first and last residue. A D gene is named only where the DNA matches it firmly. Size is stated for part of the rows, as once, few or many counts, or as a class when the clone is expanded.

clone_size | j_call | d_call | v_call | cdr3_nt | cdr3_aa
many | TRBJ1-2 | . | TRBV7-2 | TGTGCCAGCACCAAAACCACAGGGAACTATGGCTACACCTTC | CASTKTTGNYGYTF
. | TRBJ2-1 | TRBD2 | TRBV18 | TGTGCCAGCTCACCCGCTAGCGGTTTCAATGAGCAGTTCTTC | CASSPASGFNEQFF
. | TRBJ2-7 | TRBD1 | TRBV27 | TGTGCCAGCAGTCTGCGGCCGGGACAGGGCCTAAACTACGAGCAGTACTTC | CASSLRPGQGLNYEQYF
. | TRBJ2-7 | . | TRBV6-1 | TGTGCCAGCAGTGTCGCGGGGTACGAGCAGTACTTC | CASSVAGYEQYF
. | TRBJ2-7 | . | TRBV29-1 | TGCAGCGTTGTGGGCAGACTAAGCTCCTACGAGCAGTACTTC | CSVVGRLSSYEQYF
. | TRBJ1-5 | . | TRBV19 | TGTGCCAGTAGTTCTGTCCAGGGGAGCAATCAGCCCCAGCATTTT | CASSSVQGSNQPQHF
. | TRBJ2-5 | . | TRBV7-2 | TGTGCCAGCAGCTTAAGGCGGATACAAGAGACCCAGTACTTC | CASSLRRIQETQYF
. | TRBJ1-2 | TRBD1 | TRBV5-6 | TGTGCCAGCAGCTGGGGACAGGGAGGAAATGGCTACACCTTC | CASSWGQGGNGYTF
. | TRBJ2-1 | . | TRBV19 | TGTGCCAGTAGTTGGGGGGATACCTCCTACAATGAGCAGTTCTTC | CASSWGDTSYNEQFF
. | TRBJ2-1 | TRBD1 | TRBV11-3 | TGTGCCAGCAGCTTAGGTACAGGGGGCGAGGATGAGCAGTTCTTC | CASSLGTGGEDEQFF
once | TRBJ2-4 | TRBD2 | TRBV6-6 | TGTGCCAGCAGCGGTCTAGCGGGAGATGCCAAAAACATTCAGTACTTC | CASSGLAGDAKNIQYF
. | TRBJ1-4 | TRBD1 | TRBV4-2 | TGTGCCAGCAGCCAAGATCGAGGGACAGGGGATGAAAAACTGTTTTTT | CASSQDRGTGDEKLFF
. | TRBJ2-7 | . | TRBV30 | TGTGCCTGGAGTGTAGGAGGTGTCTCCTACGAGCAGTACTTC | CAWSVGGVSYEQYF
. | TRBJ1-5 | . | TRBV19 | TGTGCCAGTAGTATTTCGGGGAACGGAGGTCAGCCCCAGCATTTT | CASSISGNGGQPQHF
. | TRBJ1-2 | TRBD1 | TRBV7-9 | TGTGCCAGCAGCCTCACCGACAGGGGGGCTAACTATGGCTACACCTTC | CASSLTDRGANYGYTF
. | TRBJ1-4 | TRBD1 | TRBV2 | TGTGCCAGTAAGGGGGCCAGAGGAAAACTGTTTTTT | CASKGARGKLFF
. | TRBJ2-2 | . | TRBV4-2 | TGTGCCAGCAGCCTGCGGGTCGGGGAGCTGTTTTTT | CASSLRVGELFF
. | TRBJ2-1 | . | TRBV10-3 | TGTGCCGTCTGGAGTGGGACCTACAATGAGCAGTTCTTC | CAVWSGTYNEQFF
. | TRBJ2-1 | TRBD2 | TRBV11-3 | TGTGCCAGCAGCTTTAGCGGGAGCCACAATGAGCAGTTCTTC | CASSFSGSHNEQFF
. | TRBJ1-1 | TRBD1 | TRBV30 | TGTGCCGGCTTACAGACAGGGGCAAACACTGAAGCTTTCTTT | CAGLQTGANTEAFF
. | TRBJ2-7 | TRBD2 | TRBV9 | TGTGCCAGCAGCGTAGGCCCTAGCGGGAGGGCCTACGAGCAGTACTTC | CASSVGPSGRAYEQYF
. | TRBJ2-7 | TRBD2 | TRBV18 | TGTGCCAGCTCACCAGCGGGAGAAGGGGAATACGAGCAGTACTTC | CASSPAGEGEYEQYF
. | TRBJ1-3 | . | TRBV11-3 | TGTGCCAGCAGCTTAGAAGGACAGTTTGGAAACACCATATATTTT | CASSLEGQFGNTIYF
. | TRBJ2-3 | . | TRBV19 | TGTGCCAGTAGTAAGGGAACGGGCACAGATACGCAGTATTTT | CASSKGTGTDTQYF
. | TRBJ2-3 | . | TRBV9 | TGTGCCAGCAGCGTAGAAGGGAATACGCAGTATTTT | CASSVEGNTQYF
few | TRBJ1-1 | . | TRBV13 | TGTGCCAGCAGCTTAGGAGTTTACAGAGTGAACACTGAAGCTTTCTTT | CASSLGVYRVNTEAFF
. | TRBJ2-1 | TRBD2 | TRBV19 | TGTGCCAGTAGTATAGATATCCCCTCTAGCGGGAGAAGACATGAGCAGTTCTTC | CASSIDIPSSGRRHEQFF
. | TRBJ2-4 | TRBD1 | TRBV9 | TGTGCCAGCAGCATCGGACAGGGGGACCAAAACATTCAGTACTTC | CASSIGQGDQNIQYF
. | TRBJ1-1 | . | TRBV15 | TGTGCCACCAGCAGAGATTGGACAGAGAACACTGAAGCTTTCTTT | CATSRDWTENTEAFF
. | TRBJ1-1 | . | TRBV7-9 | TGTGCCAGCAGCAAATACAGGGATGGGACTGAAGCTTTCTTT | CASSKYRDGTEAFF
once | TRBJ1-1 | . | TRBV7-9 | TGTGCCAGCAGCGCGGACAGGAACACTGAAGCTTTCTTT | CASSADRNTEAFF
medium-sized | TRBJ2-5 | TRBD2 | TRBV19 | TGTGCCAGTAGGGGGAGCGGGAGAGTGGAGACCCAGTACTTC | CASRGSGRVETQYF
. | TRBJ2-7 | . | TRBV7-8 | TGTGCCAGCAGCCCTAACAGACAAGTATCCTACGAGCAGTACTTC | CASSPNRQVSYEQYF
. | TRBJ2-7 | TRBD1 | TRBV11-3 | TGTGCCAGCAGCCGGGACAGGGGCTACGAGCAGTACTTC | CASSRDRGYEQYF
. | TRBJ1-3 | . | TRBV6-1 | TGTGCCAGCAGCGATCCGGGACTCTCTGGAAACACCATATATTTT | CASSDPGLSGNTIYF
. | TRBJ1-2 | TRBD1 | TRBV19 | TGTGCCAGTAGTTCGGGACAGGGGAACGGCTACACCTTC | CASSSGQGNGYTF
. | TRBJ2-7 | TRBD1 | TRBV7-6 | TGTGCCAGCAGCGCCGAAGGGACAGGGACCTACGAGCAGTACTTC | CASSAEGTGTYEQYF
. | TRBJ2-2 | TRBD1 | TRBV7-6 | TGTGCCAGCAGCCATCACCCCCACAGGGGGCGACTCCAGAACACCGGGGAGCTGTTTTTT | CASSHHPHRGRLQNTGELFF
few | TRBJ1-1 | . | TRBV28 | TGTGCCAGCAGTTTAGAGAACAGGGTTACTGAAGCTTTCTTT | CASSLENRVTEAFF
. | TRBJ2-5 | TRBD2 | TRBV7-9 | TGTGCCAGCAGCGGGACTAGCGGTTATTGGGGGTACCAAGAGACCCAGTACTTC | CASSGTSGYWGYQETQYF
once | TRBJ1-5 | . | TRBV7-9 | TGTGCCAGCAGCTTAGAAGGGGGGAGTCAGCCCCAGCATTTT | CASSLEGGSQPQHF
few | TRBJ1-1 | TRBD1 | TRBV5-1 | TGCGCCAGCAGCTTGGCCCAGGGGGCTGGGACTGAAGCTTTCTTT | CASSLAQGAGTEAFF
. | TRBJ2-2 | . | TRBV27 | TGTGCCAGCAGTCCCGGTGCGCTTCAAACCGGGGAGCTGTTTTTT | CASSPGALQTGELFF
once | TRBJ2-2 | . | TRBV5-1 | TGCGCCAGCAGCCCGAGCCTGGCGAACACCGGGGAGCTGTTTTTT | CASSPSLANTGELFF
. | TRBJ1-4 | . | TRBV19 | TGTGCCAGTAGTTTACAGGGAACTAATGAAAAACTGTTTTTT | CASSLQGTNEKLFF
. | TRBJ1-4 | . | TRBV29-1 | TGCAGCGCCTCCGGATTAGGAGGGACTAATGAAAAACTGTTTTTT | CSASGLGGTNEKLFF
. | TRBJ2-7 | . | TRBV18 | TGTGCCAGCTCACCACGACCGGGGAGGAGTTTTCCGGGCGAGCAGTACTTC | CASSPRPGRSFPGEQYF
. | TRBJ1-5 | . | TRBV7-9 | TGTGCCAGCAGCTTGGGAGGGGGAAACCCGGGTCAGCCCCAGCATTTT | CASSLGGGNPGQPQHF
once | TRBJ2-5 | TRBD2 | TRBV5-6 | TGTGCCAGCAGCTGGGGGCCGGGACTAGCGGGAGGAGAGACCCAGTACTTC | CASSWGPGLAGGETQYF
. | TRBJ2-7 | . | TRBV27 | TGTGCCAGCAGTCCCCGGGCGGACCTCTACGAGCAGTACTTC | CASSPRADLYEQYF